The present TCR beta chain was sequenced within a study of cytomegalovirus exposure and HLA in healthy donors. Whole-study results and caveats: Fewer N-insertions (relative to the approximately 670-donor mean) were reportedly seen in an Asian-associated ancestry cluster in a later analysis. Reports indicate that TCR beta sequences accurately predicted the HLA-A and HLA-B alleles of most subjects.

A multiplex PCR was run with 60 Vbeta primers and 13 Jbeta primers. Clones were read by immunoSEQ multiplex PCR, and TCRdb kept only the in-frame ones, dropping some. This sample has around 140,000 clones, with approximately 82% found just once. Healthy bone marrow donors supplied every sample. About this clone itself: Its antigen is undetermined.

V lost 6 bases and J lost 7; bases outside the gene matches: 14. The V gene's germline CDR1 is SEHNR and CDR2 FQNEAQ (reference sequence). The CDR3 is made up of 16 amino acids. The sample comprised PBMCs. The TCR originated in a man aged 25-40 years in good health and CMV-seropositive. The chain couples TRBV7-9 to TRBJ2-1, with 8 bases aligning to TRBD2. CDR3 nucleotide sequence: TGTGCCAGCAGTCAGGGAGGGAGCGGGAGAAGGAATGAGCAGTTCTTC. Its protein is CASSQGGSGRRNEQFF.